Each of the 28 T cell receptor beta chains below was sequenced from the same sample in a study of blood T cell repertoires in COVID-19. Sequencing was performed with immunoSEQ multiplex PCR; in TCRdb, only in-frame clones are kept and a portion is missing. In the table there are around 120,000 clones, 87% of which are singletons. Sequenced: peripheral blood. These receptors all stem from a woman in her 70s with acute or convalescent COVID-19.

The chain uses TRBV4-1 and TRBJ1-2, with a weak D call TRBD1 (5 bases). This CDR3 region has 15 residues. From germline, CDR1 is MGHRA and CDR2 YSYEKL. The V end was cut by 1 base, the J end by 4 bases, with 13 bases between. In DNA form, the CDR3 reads TGCGCCAGCAGCCAAGTGGGGACTCCAACCTATGGCTACACCTTC. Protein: CASSQVGTPTYGYTF.

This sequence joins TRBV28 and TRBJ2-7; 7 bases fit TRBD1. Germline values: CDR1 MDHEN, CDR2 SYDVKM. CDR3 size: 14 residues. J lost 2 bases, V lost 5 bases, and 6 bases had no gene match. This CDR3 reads CASSRTGSTYEQYF. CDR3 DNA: TGTGCCAGCAGTCGGACAGGTAGTACCTACGAGCAGTACTTC. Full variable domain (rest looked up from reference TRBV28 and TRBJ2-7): DVKVTQSSRYLVKRTGEKVFLECVQDMDHENMFWYRQDPGLGLRLIYFSYDVKMKEKGDIPEGYSVSREKKERFSLILESASTNQTSMYLCASSRTGSTYEQYFGPGTRLTVT.

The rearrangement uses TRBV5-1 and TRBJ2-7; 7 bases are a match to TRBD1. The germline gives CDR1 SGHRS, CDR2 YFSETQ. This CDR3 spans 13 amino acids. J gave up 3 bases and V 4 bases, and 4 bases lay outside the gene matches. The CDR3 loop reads CASSPRDSYEQYF. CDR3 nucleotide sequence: TGCGCCAGCAGCCCTCGGGACAGCTACGAGCAGTACTTC.

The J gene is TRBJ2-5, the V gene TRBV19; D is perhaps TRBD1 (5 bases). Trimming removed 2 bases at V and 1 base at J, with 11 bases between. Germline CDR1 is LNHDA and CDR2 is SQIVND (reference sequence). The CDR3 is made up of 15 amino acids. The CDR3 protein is CASSIFSQGQETQYF. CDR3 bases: TGTGCCAGTAGTATATTCTCCCAGGGCCAAGAGACCCAGTACTTC. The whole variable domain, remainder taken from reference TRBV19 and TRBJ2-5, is DGGITQSPKYLFRKEGQNVTLSCEQNLNHDAMYWYRQDPGQGLRLIYYSQIVNDFQKGDIAEGYSVSREKKESFPLTVTSAQKNPTAFYLCASSIFSQGQETQYFGPGTRLLVL.

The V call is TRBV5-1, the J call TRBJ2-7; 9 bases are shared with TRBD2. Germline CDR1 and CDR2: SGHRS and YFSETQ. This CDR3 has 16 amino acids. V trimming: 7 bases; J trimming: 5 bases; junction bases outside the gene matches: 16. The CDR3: CASHSGTAGGIDEQYF. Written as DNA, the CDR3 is TGCGCCAGCCATTCGGGAACAGCGGGGGGAATAGACGAGCAGTACTTC.

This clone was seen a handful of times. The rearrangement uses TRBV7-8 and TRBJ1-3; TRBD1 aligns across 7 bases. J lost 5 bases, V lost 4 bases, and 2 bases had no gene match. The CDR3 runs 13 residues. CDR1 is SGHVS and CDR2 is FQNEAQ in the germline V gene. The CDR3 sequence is CASSWGQRNTIYF. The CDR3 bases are TGTGCCAGCAGCTGGGGACAGCGAAACACCATATATTTT.

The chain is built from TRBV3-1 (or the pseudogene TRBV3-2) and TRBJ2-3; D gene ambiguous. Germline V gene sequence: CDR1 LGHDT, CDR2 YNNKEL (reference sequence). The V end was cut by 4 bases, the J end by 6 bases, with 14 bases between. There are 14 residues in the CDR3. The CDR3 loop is CASSLRARTDTQYF. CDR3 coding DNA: TGTGCCAGCAGCCTAAGAGCTAGAACGGATACGCAGTATTTT.

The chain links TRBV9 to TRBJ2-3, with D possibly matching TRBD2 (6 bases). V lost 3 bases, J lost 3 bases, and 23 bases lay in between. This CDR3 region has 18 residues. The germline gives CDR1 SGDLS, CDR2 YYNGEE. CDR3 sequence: CASSETPKGGDGTDTQYF. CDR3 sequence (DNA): TGTGCCAGCAGCGAGACGCCCAAGGGCGGGGACGGGACAGATACGCAGTATTTT.

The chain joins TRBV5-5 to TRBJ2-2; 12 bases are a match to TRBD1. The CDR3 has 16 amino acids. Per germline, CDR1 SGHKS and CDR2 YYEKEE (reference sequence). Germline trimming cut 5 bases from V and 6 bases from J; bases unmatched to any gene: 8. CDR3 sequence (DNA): TGTGCCAGCAGGATTGAGGGGACAGGGGGCTCCGGGGAGCTGTTTTTT. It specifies CASRIEGTGGSGELFF.

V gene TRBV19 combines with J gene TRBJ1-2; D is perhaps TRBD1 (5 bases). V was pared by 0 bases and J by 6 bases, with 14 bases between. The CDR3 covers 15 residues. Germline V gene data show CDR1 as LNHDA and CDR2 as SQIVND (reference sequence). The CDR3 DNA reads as TGTGCCAGTAGTATAGATAGGGGCAGGCTGAATGGCTACACCTTC. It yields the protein CASSIDRGRLNGYTF.

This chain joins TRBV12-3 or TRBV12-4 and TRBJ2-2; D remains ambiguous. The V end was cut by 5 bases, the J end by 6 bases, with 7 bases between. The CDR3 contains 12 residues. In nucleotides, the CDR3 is TGTGCCAGCAGTAACGAGGCCGGGGAGCTGTTTTTT. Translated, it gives CASSNEAGELFF.

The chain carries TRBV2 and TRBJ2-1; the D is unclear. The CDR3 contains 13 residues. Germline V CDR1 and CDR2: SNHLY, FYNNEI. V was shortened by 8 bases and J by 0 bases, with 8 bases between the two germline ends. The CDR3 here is CASRTNSYNEQFF. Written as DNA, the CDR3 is TGTGCCAGCCGAACTAACTCCTACAATGAGCAGTTCTTC.

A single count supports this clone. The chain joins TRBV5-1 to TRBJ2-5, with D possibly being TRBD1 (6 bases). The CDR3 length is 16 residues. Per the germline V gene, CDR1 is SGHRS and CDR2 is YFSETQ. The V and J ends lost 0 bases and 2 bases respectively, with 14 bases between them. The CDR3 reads CASSLGRDTSQETQYF. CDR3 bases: TGCGCCAGCAGCTTGGGCCGGGACACAAGTCAAGAGACCCAGTACTTC.

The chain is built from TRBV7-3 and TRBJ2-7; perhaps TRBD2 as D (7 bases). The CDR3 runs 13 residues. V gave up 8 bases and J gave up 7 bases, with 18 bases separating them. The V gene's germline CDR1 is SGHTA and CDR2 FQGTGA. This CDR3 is CASAVGGGREQYF. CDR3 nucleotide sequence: TGTGCCAGCGCGGTTGGCGGGGGCAGGGAGCAGTACTTC.

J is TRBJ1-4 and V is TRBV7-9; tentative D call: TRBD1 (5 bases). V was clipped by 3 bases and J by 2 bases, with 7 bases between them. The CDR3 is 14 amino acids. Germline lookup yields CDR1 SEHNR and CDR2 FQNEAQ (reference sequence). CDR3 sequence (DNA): TGTGCCAGCAGCTTTAGACAGACTAATGAAAAACTGTTTTTT. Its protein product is CASSFRQTNEKLFF.

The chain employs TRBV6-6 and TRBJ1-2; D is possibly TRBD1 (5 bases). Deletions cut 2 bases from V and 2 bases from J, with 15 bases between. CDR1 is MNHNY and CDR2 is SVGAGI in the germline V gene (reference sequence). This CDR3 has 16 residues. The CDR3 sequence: CASSYAGHGANYGYTF. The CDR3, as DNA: TGTGCCAGCAGTTACGCGGGGCACGGGGCAAACTATGGCTACACCTTC.

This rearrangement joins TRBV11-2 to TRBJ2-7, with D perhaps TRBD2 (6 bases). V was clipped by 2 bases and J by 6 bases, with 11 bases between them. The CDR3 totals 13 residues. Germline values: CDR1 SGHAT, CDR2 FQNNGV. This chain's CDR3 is CASSLIPGGEQYF. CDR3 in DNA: TGTGCCAGCAGCTTAATTCCCGGGGGCGAGCAGTACTTC.

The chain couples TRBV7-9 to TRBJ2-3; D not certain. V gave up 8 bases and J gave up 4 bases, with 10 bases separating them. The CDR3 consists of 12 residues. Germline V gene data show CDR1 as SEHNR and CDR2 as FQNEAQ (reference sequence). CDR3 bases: TGTGCCAGCTTGAGGTTGGCAGATACGCAGTATTTT. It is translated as CASLRLADTQYF.

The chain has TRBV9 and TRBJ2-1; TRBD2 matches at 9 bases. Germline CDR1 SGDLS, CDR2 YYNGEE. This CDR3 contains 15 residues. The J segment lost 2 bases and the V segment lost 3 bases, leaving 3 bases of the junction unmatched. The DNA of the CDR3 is TGTGCCAGCAGCGGCGGGGGGGGCACCTACAATGAGCAGTTCTTC. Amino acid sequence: CASSGGGGTYNEQFF. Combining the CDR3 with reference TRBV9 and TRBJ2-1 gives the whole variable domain DSGVTQTPKHLITATGQRVTLRCSPRSGDLSVYWYQQSLDQGLQFLIQYYNGEERAKGNILERFSAQQFPDLHSELNLSSLELGDSALYFCASSGGGGTYNEQFFGPGTRLTVL.

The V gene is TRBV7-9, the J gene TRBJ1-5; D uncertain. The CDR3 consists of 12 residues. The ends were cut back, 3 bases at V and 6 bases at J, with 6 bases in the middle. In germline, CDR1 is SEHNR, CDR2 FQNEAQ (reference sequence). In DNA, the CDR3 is TGTGCCAGCAGCTTCCCCGGTCAGCCCCAGCATTTT. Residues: CASSFPGQPQHF. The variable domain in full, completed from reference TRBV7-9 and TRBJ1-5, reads DTGVSQNPRHKITKRGQNVTFRCDPISEHNRLYWYRQTLGQGPEFLTYFQNEAQLEKSRLLSDRFSAERPKGSFSTLEIQRTEQGDSAMYLCASSFPGQPQHFGDGTRLSIL.

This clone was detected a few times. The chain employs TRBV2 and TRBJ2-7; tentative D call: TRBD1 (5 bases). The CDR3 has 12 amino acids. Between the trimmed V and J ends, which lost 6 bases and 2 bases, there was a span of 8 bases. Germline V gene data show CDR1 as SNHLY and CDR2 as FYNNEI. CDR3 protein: CASRLQAYEQYF. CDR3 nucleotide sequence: TGTGCCAGCAGACTACAGGCCTACGAGCAGTACTTC.

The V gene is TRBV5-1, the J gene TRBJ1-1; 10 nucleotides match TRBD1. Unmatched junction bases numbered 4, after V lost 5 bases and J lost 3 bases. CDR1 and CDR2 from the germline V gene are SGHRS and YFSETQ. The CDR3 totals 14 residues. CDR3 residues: CASRTGQGDTEAFF. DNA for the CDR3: TGCGCCAGCAGAACTGGACAGGGGGACACTGAAGCTTTCTTT.

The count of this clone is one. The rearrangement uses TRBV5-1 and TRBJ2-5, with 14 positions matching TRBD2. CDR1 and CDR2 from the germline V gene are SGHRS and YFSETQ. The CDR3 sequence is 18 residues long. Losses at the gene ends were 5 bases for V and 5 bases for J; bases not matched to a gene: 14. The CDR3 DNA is TGCGCCAGCAGTTTAGGACTAGCGGGGGGTTATGGATCGGAGACCCAGTACTTC. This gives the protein CASSLGLAGGYGSETQYF.

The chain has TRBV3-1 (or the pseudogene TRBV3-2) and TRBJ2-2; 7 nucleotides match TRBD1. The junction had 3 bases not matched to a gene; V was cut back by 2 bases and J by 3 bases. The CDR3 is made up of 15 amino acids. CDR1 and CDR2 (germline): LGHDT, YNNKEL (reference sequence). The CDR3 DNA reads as TGTGCCAGCAGCCAAAGGGGGCTCGACACCGGGGAGCTGTTTTTT. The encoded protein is CASSQRGLDTGELFF.

The CDR3 protein is CASSPVGTSGGSASRYNEQFF. The CDR3 nucleotides are TGTGCCAGCAGTCCGGTTGGGACTAGCGGGGGTTCCGCGTCGAGATACAATGAGCAGTTCTTC. This sequence joins TRBV6-6 and TRBJ2-1, with TRBD2 identical over 14 bases. V was clipped by 5 bases and J by 4 bases; unmatched bases: 19. Germline CDR1 is MNHNY and CDR2 is SVGAGI (reference sequence). The CDR3 is made up of 21 amino acids.

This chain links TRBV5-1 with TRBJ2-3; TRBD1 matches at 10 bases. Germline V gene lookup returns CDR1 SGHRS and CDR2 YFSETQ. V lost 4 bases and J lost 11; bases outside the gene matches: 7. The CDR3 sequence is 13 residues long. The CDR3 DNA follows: TGCGCCAGCAGCCTGACAGGGGGCCCCGAGCAGTATTTT. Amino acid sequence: CASSLTGGPEQYF.

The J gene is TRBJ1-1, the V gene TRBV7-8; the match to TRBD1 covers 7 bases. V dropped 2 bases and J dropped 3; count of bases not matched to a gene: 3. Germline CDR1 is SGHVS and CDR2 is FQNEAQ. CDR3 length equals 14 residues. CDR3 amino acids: CASSLKGAHTEAFF. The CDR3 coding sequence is TGTGCCAGCAGCTTAAAGGGGGCACACACTGAAGCTTTCTTT.

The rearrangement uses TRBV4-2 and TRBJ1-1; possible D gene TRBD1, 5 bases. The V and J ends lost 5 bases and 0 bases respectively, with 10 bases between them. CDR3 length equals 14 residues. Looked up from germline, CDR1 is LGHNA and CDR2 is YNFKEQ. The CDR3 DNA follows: TGTGCCAGCAGCACCCAGGGTATGAACACTGAAGCTTTCTTT. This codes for CASSTQGMNTEAFF.